These 10 T cell receptor beta chains came from one sample sequenced in a study of T cells in Graves' hyperthyroidism and ophthalmopathy (dated by TCRdb to about 2019). Libraries were constructed by multiplex PCR. The sample was run on an Illumina HiSeq 2000. The TCR beta CDR3 regions were amplified from RNA transcripts. The TCR CDR3 was subjected to a first round of RT-PCR using the HTBI primer set and the Qiagen OneStep RT-PCR kit. TCRdb reprocessing: public reads trimmed at Q25 with fastp, clones called with MiXCR, in-frame beta chains kept. Under each unique CDR3 protein, matching rows form one entry showing the most common genes and DNA. The sample table contains about 640,000 distinct CDR3 sequences; only one count was recorded for more than 20% of them. The ten largest clones capture 30% to 40% of the sample. The sample consisted of blood. All receptors come from a man aged 25 to 40 with Graves' ophthalmopathy.

This clonotype was observed a handful of times. The chain has TRBV29-1 and TRBJ2-2; the D is unclear. This CDR3 has 13 residues. Germline CDR1 SQVTM, CDR2 ANQGSEA. Trimming took off 3 bases at V and 5 bases at J, with 10 bases between the two ends. The CDR3: CSVEGSQTGELFF. The CDR3 nucleotides read TGCAGCGTTGAGGGAAGCCAGACCGGGGAGCTGTTTTTT.

This clonotype was picked up a small number of times. The rearrangement links TRBV28 to TRBJ2-7, with D possibly being TRBD1 or TRBD2 (5 bases each). This CDR3 spans 15 amino acids. Trimming removed 2 bases from V and 4 bases from J, with 15 bases in between. Germline loops: CDR1 MDHEN, CDR2 SYDVKM. CDR3 amino acids: CASSLREGSSYEQYF. The CDR3 DNA reads TGTGCCAGCAGTTTAAGAGAGGGGAGTAGTTACGAGCAGTACTTC.

This clonotype has ten or more counts. The rearrangement links TRBV2 to TRBJ2-1; 7 bases fit TRBD2. The CDR3 runs 13 residues. In germline, CDR1 is SNHLY, CDR2 FYNNEI. J lost 8 bases, V lost 8 bases, and 9 bases had no gene match. The CDR3 DNA is TGTGCCAGCTTACGGGACTACGGCGATGAGCAGTTCTTC. Translation: CASLRDYGDEQFF.

This clonotype was seen repeatedly, ten times or more. This chain joins TRBV24-1 and TRBJ2-1, with D perhaps matching TRBD2 (6 bases). CDR1 is KGHDR and CDR2 is SFDVKD in the germline V gene. Trimming removed 4 bases from V and 10 bases from J, with 10 bases in between. CDR3 size: 12 residues. The CDR3 DNA reads TGTGCCACCAGTGAAATTCGGGGGGAGCAGTTCTTC. It codes for CATSEIRGEQFF.

The genes are TRBV20-1 and TRBJ1-4, with D unclear. Between the trimmed V and J ends, which lost 6 bases and 6 bases, there was a span of 8 bases. The CDR3 has 11 amino acids. CDR1 and CDR2 (germline): DFQATT, SNEGSKA (reference sequence). CDR3 in DNA: TGCAGTGCCTTGCGGGATGAAAAACTGTTTTTT. Its protein is CSALRDEKLFF.

This chain uses TRBV6-2 or TRBV6-3 with TRBJ2-3, with 10 bases matching TRBD2. Germline lookup yields CDR1 MNHEY and CDR2 SVGEGT. Trimming removed 6 bases from V and 2 bases from J; junction bases left unmatched: 11. This CDR3 has 17 residues. CDR3 protein: CASSNYRSGRDTDTQYF. CDR3 nucleotides: TGTGCCAGCAGCAACTACCGGAGCGGGAGGGACACAGATACGCAGTATTTT.

This clonotype was detected many times. J is TRBJ2-7 and V is TRBV7-2; D is uncertain. Germline CDR1 and CDR2: SGHTA and FQGNSA. Trimming cost V 6 bases and J 5 bases, with 17 bases left between them. The CDR3 covers 14 residues. The chain's CDR3 is CASSPQSGVHEQYF. The CDR3 region has the DNA TGTGCCAGCAGTCCCCAATCCGGAGTCCACGAGCAGTACTTC.

This clonotype was found many times. The rearrangement links TRBV12-3 or TRBV12-4 to TRBJ2-1; 10 bases fit TRBD2. Losses at the gene ends were 6 bases for V and 5 bases for J; bases not matched to a gene: 7. The CDR3 has 15 residues. CDR3 in amino acids: CASRPASGSDNEQFF. CDR3 nucleotides: TGTGCCAGCAGACCAGCTAGCGGGAGTGACAATGAGCAGTTCTTC.

This clonotype was recorded a few times. The V and J genes are TRBV28 and TRBJ1-2; D may be TRBD1 (6 bases). Germline V gene lookup returns CDR1 MDHEN and CDR2 SYDVKM. The V gene lost 10 bases and the J gene lost 7 bases, with 13 bases spanning the gap. The CDR3 runs to 11 residues. Here the CDR3 reads CAIRTVGGYTF. The CDR3 DNA is TGTGCCATTAGGACAGTCGGTGGCTACACCTTC.

The chain has TRBV5-4 and TRBJ2-3; TRBD2 aligns across 7 bases. This CDR3 has 16 amino acids. The germline CDR1 and CDR2 sequences are SGHNT and YYREEE (reference sequence). The junction had 5 bases not matched to a gene; V was cut back by 0 bases and J by 1 base. Written as DNA, the CDR3 is TGTGCCAGCAGCTTGGTGCGGGAGAGGGGCACAGATACGCAGTATTTT. Amino acids: CASSLVRERGTDTQYF.